A single TCR beta chain is shown here with its context. The target antigen is unknown. This entry is derived from a study of T-cell reconstitution after alpha-beta-depleted transplantation in children. Study results and caveats: The origin of high day-60 TCRbeta diversity in some patients lay in surviving recipient T cells and thymic progenitors.

Preparation of the TCRbeta library involved a method that used unique molecular identifiers. TCRdb itself ran the PCR reads through MiXCR, one entry per CDR3 protein. The sample has approximately 500,000 distinct CDR3 sequences, about 10% seen once; the top ten hold just over 2%. Looked up from germline, CDR1 is SQVTM and CDR2 is ANQGSEA. V was shortened by 4 bases and J by 7 bases, with 13 bases between the two germline ends. The CDR3 sequence is 13 residues long. This clonotype originated in a child aged 2 to 10 with inherited bone marrow failure, due to receive a stem cell transplant. This material consisted of PBMCs, taken before TCRalphabeta/CD19-depleted stem cell transplant. The rearrangement uses TRBV29-1 and TRBJ2-2; a possible D gene is TRBD2 (5 bases). This CDR3 is CSVVLGRGGELFF. The CDR3 bases are TGCAGCGTTGTATTAGGGAGAGGCGGGGAGCTGTTTTTT.